The T cell receptor beta chain under discussion was sequenced for a study of regulatory T cells in long-lasting Graves disease. CDR1 GTSNPN and CDR2 SVGIG come from the germline V gene (reference sequence). This CDR3 is built from 12 residues. Trimming took 4 bases from V and 6 from J, leaving 11 bases between them. Sequencing libraries for TCR beta were prepared with iRepertoire HTBI primers and Arm-PCR of CDR3 regions. Original methodology: Spanning all samples, the identified segments comprised 62 TRBV and some 14 TRBJ. MiXCR, applied by TCRdb to the multiplex PCR reads, yields one record per CDR3 protein. None of the V and J calls come from the authors' own analysis; TCRdb made them. Counted here are about 330,000 distinct CDR3 sequences, around 16% occurring once; the ten biggest clones make up 20%. Specified time point: newly diagnosed GD, antithyroid drugs for less than 3 months. RNA isolated from PBMCs was used to make the TCR library.

This clonotype has ten or more counts. This same sample was also taken into another study, of T cells in Graves' hyperthyroidism and ophthalmopathy. That report notes: Ophthalmopathy onset followed model prediction by a median around 6.9 months.

The clonotype was recovered from a woman aged 18-30 years with Graves disease. This specimen was peripheral blood mononuclear cells (PBMCs), taken at new diagnosis, from a patient treated with antithyroid drugs. The chain employs TRBV30 and TRBJ2-3, with a weak D call TRBD2 (6 bases). CDR3 DNA sequence: TGTGCCTGGAATCCGGGAGCGGATACGCAGTATTTT. This sequence encodes CAWNPGADTQYF.